This passage covers 26 T cell receptor beta chains from one sample sequenced in a study of T cell changes during pregnancy in multiple sclerosis. Sequenced by immunoSEQ multiplex PCR; TCRdb stores in-frame clones only, minus some. This sample has approximately 30,000 clones, with over 80% found just once. The sequencing used CD8+ T cells from peripheral blood mononuclear cells, collected in the first trimester of pregnancy. Every receptor here comes from a female donor with multiple sclerosis, enrolled in a pregnancy study.

The CDR3 sequence: CASSAGMRNTGELFF. The CDR3 nucleotides are TGTGCCAGCAGCGCAGGGATGAGGAACACCGGGGAGCTGTTTTTT. The chain has TRBV7-9 and TRBJ2-2; weak D call: TRBD1 (5 bases). With 5 bases removed from V and 1 base from J, the gap between germline ends came to 11 bases. Per the germline V gene, CDR1 is SEHNR and CDR2 is FQNEAQ (reference sequence). The CDR3 consists of 15 residues.

The gene calls are TRBV9 and TRBJ2-7; possible D gene TRBD2, 5 bases. This CDR3 region has 16 residues. Germline V lookup: CDR1 SGDLS, CDR2 YYNGEE. Trimming cost V 0 bases and J 0 bases, with 13 bases left between them. DNA for the CDR3: TGTGCCAGCAGCGTAGAGCCCGGGATGGGCTCCTACGAGCAGTACTTC. It codes for CASSVEPGMGSYEQYF.

The chain uses TRBV15 and TRBJ2-1; D is ambiguous. CDR1 and CDR2 from the germline V gene are LNHNV and YYDKDF (reference sequence). V was clipped by 1 base and J by 5 bases, with 9 bases between them. The CDR3 is made up of 14 amino acids. For the CDR3, the DNA is TGTGCCACCAGCAGAGCAACGGTGGACAATGAGCAGTTCTTC. Translating gives CATSRATVDNEQFF.

The J gene is TRBJ2-5, the V gene TRBV9; 10 positions agree with TRBD2. V lost 3 bases and J lost 2; bases outside the gene matches: 1. Looked up from germline, CDR1 is SGDLS and CDR2 is YYNGEE. This CDR3 comprises 14 residues. The CDR3 bases are TGTGCCAGCAGCGGGACTAGCGGACAAGAGACCCAGTACTTC. Protein sequence: CASSGTSGQETQYF. The whole variable domain, remainder taken from reference TRBV9 and TRBJ2-5, is DSGVTQTPKHLITATGQRVTLRCSPRSGDLSVYWYQQSLDQGLQFLIQYYNGEERAKGNILERFSAQQFPDLHSELNLSSLELGDSALYFCASSGTSGQETQYFGPGTRLLVL.

J is TRBJ1-2 and V is TRBV11-1; TRBD1 matches at 10 bases. The V gene end was trimmed by 5 bases and the J gene end by 0 bases; junction bases not matched to a gene: 3. Germline V lookup: CDR1 SGHAT, CDR2 FQDESV (reference sequence). This CDR3 has 15 residues. In DNA form, the CDR3 reads TGTGCCAGCAGCCTTGGGACAGGGGCTAACTATGGCTACACCTTC. Translation gives CASSLGTGANYGYTF.

This rearrangement joins TRBV11-3 to TRBJ2-7, with D unresolved. The V end was cut by 3 bases, the J end by 3 bases, with 12 bases between. CDR1 is SGHNT and CDR2 is YENEEA in the germline V gene. The CDR3 has 14 amino acids. This CDR3 reads CASSFMDNSYEQYF. The CDR3 DNA reads as TGTGCCAGCAGCTTTATGGATAACAGCTACGAGCAGTACTTC. Full variable domain (rest looked up from reference TRBV11-3 and TRBJ2-7): EAGVVQSPRYKIIEKKQPVAFWCNPISGHNTLYWYLQNLGQGPELLIRYENEEAVDDSQLPKDRFSAERLKGVDSTLKIQPAELGDSAVYLCASSFMDNSYEQYFGPGTRLTVT.

The J gene is TRBJ2-1, the V gene TRBV19; 10 bases map to TRBD2. Looked up from germline, CDR1 is LNHDA and CDR2 is SQIVND (reference sequence). The junction had 2 bases not matched to a gene; V was cut back by 4 bases and J by 2 bases. There are 15 residues in the CDR3. In DNA form, the CDR3 reads TGTGCCAGTAGTAGCAGCGGGGGGGCCTACAATGAGCAGTTCTTC. Protein product: CASSSSGGAYNEQFF.

J is TRBJ1-2 and V is TRBV4-1, with 8 nucleotides matching TRBD1. CDR1 is MGHRA, CDR2 YSYEKL, per germline. Trimming took 0 bases from V and 0 from J; bases not matched to a gene: 6. The CDR3 runs 17 residues. The CDR3 here is CASSQEEGQDSNYGYTF. The CDR3 nucleotides are TGCGCCAGCAGCCAAGAAGAGGGACAGGACTCTAACTATGGCTACACCTTC.

This chain connects TRBV4-2 to TRBJ2-7; 11 nucleotides match TRBD2. CDR3 size: 18 residues. Germline V gene lookup returns CDR1 LGHNA and CDR2 YNFKEQ. The ends lost 0 bases at V and 5 bases at J; junction bases unmatched: 12. The CDR3 DNA is TGTGCCAGCAGCCAAGAACTAGCGGGAGACAGAATCTTGAACGAGCAGTACTTC. This encodes CASSQELAGDRILNEQYF.

This chain joins TRBV5-1 and TRBJ2-7; 10 nucleotides align to TRBD2. The ends lost 2 bases at V and 5 bases at J; junction bases unmatched: 4. The CDR3 contains 14 residues. The V gene's germline CDR1 is SGHRS and CDR2 YFSETQ. The CDR3, as DNA: TGCGCCAGCAGCTTAGCGGGAGGGCCCGACGAGCAGTACTTC. Encoded protein: CASSLAGGPDEQYF.

The genes are TRBV30 and TRBJ2-3, with 7 nucleotides matching TRBD1. J was trimmed by 4 bases and V by 1 base; bases with no gene match: 2. The CDR3 is made up of 13 amino acids. Germline V gene sequence: CDR1 GTSNPN, CDR2 SVGIG (reference sequence). The CDR3 region has the DNA TGTGCCTGGAGTGGGACAGGACCAGATACGCAGTATTTT. Its translation is CAWSGTGPDTQYF. The variable domain in full, with the rest retrieved from reference TRBV30 and TRBJ2-3, is SQTIHQWPATLVQPVGSPLSLECTVEGTSNPNLYWYRQAAGRGLQLLFYSVGIGQISSEVPQNLSASRPQDRQFILSSKKLLLSDSGFYLCAWSGTGPDTQYFGPGTRLTVL.

The rearrangement links TRBV10-3 to TRBJ1-2, with TRBD1 matching 9 bases. V dropped 2 bases and J dropped 6; count of bases not matched to a gene: 7. CDR3 length equals 15 residues. CDR1 and CDR2 (germline): ENHRY, SYGVKD. CDR3 loop: CAISEDRGSFHGYTF. CDR3 nucleotide sequence: TGTGCCATCAGTGAGGACAGGGGGAGTTTCCATGGCTACACCTTC.

The chain combines TRBV27 with TRBJ2-3; 7 nucleotides match TRBD2. The CDR3 totals 12 residues. Per the germline V gene, CDR1 is MNHEY and CDR2 is SMNVEV (reference sequence). Trimming removed 10 bases from V and 10 bases from J; junction bases left unmatched: 11. CDR3 protein: CATHGGGPSQYF. Written as DNA, the CDR3 is TGTGCCACCCATGGGGGAGGGCCTTCGCAGTATTTT.

The chain combines TRBV5-6 with TRBJ2-3; 8 nucleotides agree with TRBD2. J lost 0 bases, V lost 2 bases, and 5 bases had no gene match. Germline-derived CDR1 and CDR2 are SGHDT and YYEEEE. This CDR3 comprises 16 residues. The CDR3 is CASSLSGTRSTDTQYF. The CDR3 DNA reads as TGTGCCAGCAGCTTATCCGGGACTAGGAGCACAGATACGCAGTATTTT.

This chain uses TRBV6-1 with TRBJ2-3; 8 positions match TRBD2. Per the germline V gene, CDR1 is MNHNS and CDR2 is SASEGT. The CDR3 length is 15 residues. V shed 4 bases and J 2 bases; nucleotides not matched to a gene: 5. The CDR3 here is CASSAGLENTDTQYF. CDR3 DNA sequence: TGTGCCAGCAGTGCGGGACTAGAGAACACAGATACGCAGTATTTT.

The chain uses TRBV28 and TRBJ2-1; tentative D call: TRBD1 (5 bases). The germline V and J ends were trimmed by 6 bases and 7 bases, with 16 bases remaining between them. Germline CDR1 and CDR2: MDHEN and SYDVKM. The CDR3 sequence is 14 residues long. The CDR3 coding sequence is TGTGCCAGCAGCCTACCCTATAGGGGAAATGAGCAGTTCTTC. This encodes CASSLPYRGNEQFF.

The CDR3 here is CASSEEGVGAKNIQYF. CDR3 nucleotides: TGTGCCAGCAGTGAAGAGGGGGTCGGAGCCAAAAACATTCAGTACTTC. The chain couples TRBV6-1 to TRBJ2-4, with D perhaps matching TRBD1 (6 bases). The germline CDR1 and CDR2 sequences are MNHNS and SASEGT. V lost 1 base and J 0 bases, leaving 10 bases between the germline ends. This CDR3 contains 16 residues.

The rearrangement links TRBV15 to TRBJ1-1; 12 bases map to TRBD1. Trimming at V came to 6 bases and at J to 8 bases, leaving 7 bases not matched to a gene. The CDR3 contains 14 residues. Germline V gene sequence: CDR1 LNHNV, CDR2 YYDKDF (reference sequence). This CDR3 is CATRTGTGGFEAFF. In nucleotides, the CDR3 is TGTGCCACCAGAACCGGGACAGGGGGCTTCGAAGCTTTCTTT.

The chain is built from TRBV5-4 and TRBJ2-5; D is perhaps TRBD1 (6 bases). V was trimmed by 0 bases and J by 0 bases, leaving 12 bases between them. There are 16 residues in the CDR3. The germline V gene has CDR1 SGHNT and CDR2 YYREEE (reference sequence). The CDR3 protein is CASSLAWGQNQETQYF. CDR3 coding DNA: TGTGCCAGCAGCTTGGCATGGGGGCAAAACCAAGAGACCCAGTACTTC.

The chain has TRBV2 and TRBJ2-1; 10 nucleotides align to TRBD1. After removal of 7 bases from V and 8 bases from J, the junction contained 11 bases not matched to a gene. CDR1 is SNHLY, CDR2 FYNNEI, per germline. The CDR3 totals 15 residues. As DNA, the CDR3 is TGTGCCAGCATCCAGGGGGGGACAGGGGTTTATGAGCAGTTCTTC. Its protein product is CASIQGGTGVYEQFF.

The rearrangement joins TRBV5-1 to TRBJ1-1; D perhaps matches TRBD1 (5 bases). V shed 5 bases and J shed 1 base, with 9 bases lying between them. Germline V gene lookup returns CDR1 SGHRS and CDR2 YFSETQ. This CDR3 comprises 13 residues. This chain's CDR3 is CASRFDRNTEAFF. In DNA form, the CDR3 reads TGCGCCAGCAGATTTGACAGGAACACTGAAGCTTTCTTT.

The rearrangement joins TRBV9 to TRBJ2-6; D might be TRBD2 (5 bases). V was cut by 2 bases and J by 3 bases, with 6 bases left in between. The germline CDR1 and CDR2 sequences are SGDLS and YYNGEE. The CDR3 spans 14 residues. CDR3 in DNA: TGTGCCAGCAGCGTCGGGGTTGGGGCCAACGTCCTGACTTTC. This translates into CASSVGVGANVLTF.

The chain recombines TRBV9 with TRBJ1-1, with 10 bases identical to TRBD1. Germline V gives CDR1 SGDLS, CDR2 YYNGEE. V lost 0 bases to trimming and J lost 4 bases; unmatched junction nucleotides: 3. The CDR3 has 15 residues. CDR3 residues: CASSVVTGGFTEAFF. The CDR3 nucleotides read TGTGCCAGCAGCGTAGTGACAGGGGGCTTCACTGAAGCTTTCTTT. The full variable domain, in which reference TRBV9 and TRBJ1-1 provide the parts outside the CDR3, is DSGVTQTPKHLITATGQRVTLRCSPRSGDLSVYWYQQSLDQGLQFLIQYYNGEERAKGNILERFSAQQFPDLHSELNLSSLELGDSALYFCASSVVTGGFTEAFFGQGTRLTVV.

The DNA of the CDR3 is TGTGCCAGCAGCTTGGTCCCTGGCAGGGTCGATGGCTACACCTTC. This codes for CASSLVPGRVDGYTF. The chain joins TRBV5-4 to TRBJ1-2; D perhaps matches TRBD1 (5 bases). Germline CDR1 reads SGHNT; CDR2 reads YYREEE (reference sequence). The CDR3 contains 15 residues. The V end was cut by 0 bases, the J end by 6 bases, with 15 bases between.

The CDR3 nucleotides are TGTGCCAGCAGCGTAGCGCTAGCGGGGGTCTACGAGCAGTACTTC. Encoded protein: CASSVALAGVYEQYF. The chain recombines TRBV9 with TRBJ2-7, with 10 bases identical to TRBD2. This CDR3 comprises 15 residues. With V trimmed by 0 bases and J by 3 bases, 3 bases remained unmatched. Germline-derived CDR1 and CDR2 are SGDLS and YYNGEE. Variable domain in full (rest from reference TRBV9 and TRBJ2-7): DSGVTQTPKHLITATGQRVTLRCSPRSGDLSVYWYQQSLDQGLQFLIQYYNGEERAKGNILERFSAQQFPDLHSELNLSSLELGDSALYFCASSVALAGVYEQYFGPGTRLTVT.

The chain is built from TRBV2 and TRBJ2-1, with 13 bases lining up with TRBD2. CDR3 size: 16 residues. Germline lookup yields CDR1 SNHLY and CDR2 FYNNEI. The J segment lost 4 bases and the V segment lost 2 bases, leaving 2 bases of the junction unmatched. The CDR3 reads CASSETSGGVYNEQFF. The CDR3 DNA reads as TGTGCCAGCAGTGAAACTAGCGGGGGGGTATACAATGAGCAGTTCTTC.